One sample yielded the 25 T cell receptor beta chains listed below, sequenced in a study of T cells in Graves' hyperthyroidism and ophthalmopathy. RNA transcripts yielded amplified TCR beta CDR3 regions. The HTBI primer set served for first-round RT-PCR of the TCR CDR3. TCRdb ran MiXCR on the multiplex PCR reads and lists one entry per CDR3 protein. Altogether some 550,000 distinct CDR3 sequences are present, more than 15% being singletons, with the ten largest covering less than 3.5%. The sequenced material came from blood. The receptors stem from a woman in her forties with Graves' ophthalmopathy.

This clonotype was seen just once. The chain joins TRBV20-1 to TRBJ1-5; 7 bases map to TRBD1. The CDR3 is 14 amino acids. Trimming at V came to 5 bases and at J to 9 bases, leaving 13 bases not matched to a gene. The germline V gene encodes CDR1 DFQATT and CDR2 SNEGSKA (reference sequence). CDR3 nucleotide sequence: TGCAGTGCTGTACTAACAGGGGCCACCGGGCCCCAGCATTTT. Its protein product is CSAVLTGATGPQHF.

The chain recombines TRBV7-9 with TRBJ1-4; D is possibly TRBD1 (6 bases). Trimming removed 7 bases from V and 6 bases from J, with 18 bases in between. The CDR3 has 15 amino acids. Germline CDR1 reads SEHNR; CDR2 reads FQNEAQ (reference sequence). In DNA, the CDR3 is TGTGCCAGCAACTCCCGAGGGGGTTCCGATGAAAAACTGTTTTTT. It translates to CASNSRGGSDEKLFF.

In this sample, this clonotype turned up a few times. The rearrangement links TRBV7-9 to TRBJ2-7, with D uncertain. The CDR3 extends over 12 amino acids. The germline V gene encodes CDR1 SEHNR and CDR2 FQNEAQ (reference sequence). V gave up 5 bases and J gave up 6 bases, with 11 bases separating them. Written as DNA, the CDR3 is TGTGCCAGCAGCGGGCCGACGGTCGAGCAGTACTTC. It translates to CASSGPTVEQYF.

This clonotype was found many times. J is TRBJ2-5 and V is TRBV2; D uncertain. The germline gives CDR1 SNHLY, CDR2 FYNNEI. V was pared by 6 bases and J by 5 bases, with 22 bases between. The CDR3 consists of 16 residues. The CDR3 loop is CASSPPLRARSETQYF. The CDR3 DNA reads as TGTGCCAGCAGCCCCCCGTTACGTGCGCGATCGGAGACCCAGTACTTC.

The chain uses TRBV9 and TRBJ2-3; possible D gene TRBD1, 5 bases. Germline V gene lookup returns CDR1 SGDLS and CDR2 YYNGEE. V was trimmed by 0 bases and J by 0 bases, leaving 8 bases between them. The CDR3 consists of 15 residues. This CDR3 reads CASSVAGASTDTQYF. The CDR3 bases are TGTGCCAGCAGCGTAGCTGGGGCTAGCACAGATACGCAGTATTTT. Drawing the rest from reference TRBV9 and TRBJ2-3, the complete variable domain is DSGVTQTPKHLITATGQRVTLRCSPRSGDLSVYWYQQSLDQGLQFLIQYYNGEERAKGNILERFSAQQFPDLHSELNLSSLELGDSALYFCASSVAGASTDTQYFGPGTRLTVL.

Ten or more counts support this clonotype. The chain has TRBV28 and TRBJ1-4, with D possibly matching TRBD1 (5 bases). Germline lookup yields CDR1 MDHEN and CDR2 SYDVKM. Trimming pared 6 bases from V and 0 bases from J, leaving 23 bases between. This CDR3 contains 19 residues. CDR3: CASSRNSFWGDATNEKLFF. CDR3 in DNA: TGTGCCAGCAGCCGGAATTCGTTTTGGGGGGATGCAACTAATGAAAAACTGTTTTTT.

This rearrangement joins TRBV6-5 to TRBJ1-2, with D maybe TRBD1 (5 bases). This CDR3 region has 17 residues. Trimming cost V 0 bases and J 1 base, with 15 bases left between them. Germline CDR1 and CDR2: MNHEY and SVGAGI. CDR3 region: CASSYSRSGMGNYGYTF. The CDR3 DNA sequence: TGTGCCAGCAGTTACTCGAGATCAGGGATGGGTAACTATGGCTACACCTTC.

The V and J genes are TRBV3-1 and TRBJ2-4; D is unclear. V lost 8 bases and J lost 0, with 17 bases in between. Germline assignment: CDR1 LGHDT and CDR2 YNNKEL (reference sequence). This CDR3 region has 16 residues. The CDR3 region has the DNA TGTGCCAGCGGCCCTAGTGACGGTCTAGCCAAAAACATTCAGTACTTC. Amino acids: CASGPSDGLAKNIQYF. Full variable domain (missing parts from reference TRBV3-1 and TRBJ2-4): DTAVSQTPKYLVTQMGNDKSIKCEQNLGHDTMYWYKQDSKKFLKIMFSYNNKELIINETVPNRFSPKSPDKAHLNLHINSLELGDSAVYFCASGPSDGLAKNIQYFGAGTRLSVL.

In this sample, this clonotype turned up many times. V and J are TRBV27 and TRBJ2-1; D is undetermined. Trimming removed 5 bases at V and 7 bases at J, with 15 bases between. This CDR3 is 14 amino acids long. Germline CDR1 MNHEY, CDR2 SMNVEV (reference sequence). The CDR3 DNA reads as TGTGCCAGCAGTCGATATGGGTTGATTAATGAGCAGTTCTTC. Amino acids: CASSRYGLINEQFF.

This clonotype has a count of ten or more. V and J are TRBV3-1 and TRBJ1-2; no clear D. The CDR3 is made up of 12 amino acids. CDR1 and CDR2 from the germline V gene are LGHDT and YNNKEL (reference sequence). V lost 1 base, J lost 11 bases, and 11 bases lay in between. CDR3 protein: CASSQGSGLYTF. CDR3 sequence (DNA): TGTGCCAGCAGCCAAGGGTCGGGGTTGTACACCTTC.

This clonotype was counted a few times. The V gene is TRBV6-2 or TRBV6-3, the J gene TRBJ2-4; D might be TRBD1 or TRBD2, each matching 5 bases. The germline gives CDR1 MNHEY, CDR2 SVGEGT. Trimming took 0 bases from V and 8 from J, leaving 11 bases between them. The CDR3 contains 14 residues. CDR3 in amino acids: CASSYSTGTYIQYF. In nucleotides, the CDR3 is TGTGCCAGCAGTTACTCAACGGGGACGTACATTCAGTACTTC.

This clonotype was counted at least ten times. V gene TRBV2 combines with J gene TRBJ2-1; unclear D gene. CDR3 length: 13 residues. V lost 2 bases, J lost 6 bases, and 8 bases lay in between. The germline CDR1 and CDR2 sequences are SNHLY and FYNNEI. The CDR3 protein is CASSEIRSNEQFF. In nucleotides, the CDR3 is TGTGCCAGCAGTGAAATTAGGTCCAATGAGCAGTTCTTC.

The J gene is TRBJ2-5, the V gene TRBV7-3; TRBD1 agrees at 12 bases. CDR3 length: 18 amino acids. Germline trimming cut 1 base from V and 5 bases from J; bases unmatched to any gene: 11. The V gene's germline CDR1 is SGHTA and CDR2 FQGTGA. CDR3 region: CASSLMGFGTGGGETQYF. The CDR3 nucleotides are TGTGCCAGCAGCTTAATGGGCTTTGGGACAGGGGGCGGGGAGACCCAGTACTTC. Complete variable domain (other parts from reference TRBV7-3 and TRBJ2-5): GAGVSQTPSNKVTEKGKYVELRCDPISGHTALYWYRQSLGQGPEFLIYFQGTGAADDSGLPNDRFFAVRPEGSVSTLKIQRTERGDSAVYLCASSLMGFGTGGGETQYFGPGTRLLVL.

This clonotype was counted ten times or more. For the CDR3, the DNA is TGTGCCTGTCCCGGGACAGGGAGGGACACTGAAGCTTTCTTT. It is translated as CACPGTGRDTEAFF. The V call is TRBV30, the J call TRBJ1-1; TRBD1 agrees at 9 bases. CDR1 and CDR2 from the germline V gene are GTSNPN and SVGIG (reference sequence). CDR3 length: 14 residues. Losses at the gene ends were 6 bases for V and 3 bases for J; bases not matched to a gene: 8.

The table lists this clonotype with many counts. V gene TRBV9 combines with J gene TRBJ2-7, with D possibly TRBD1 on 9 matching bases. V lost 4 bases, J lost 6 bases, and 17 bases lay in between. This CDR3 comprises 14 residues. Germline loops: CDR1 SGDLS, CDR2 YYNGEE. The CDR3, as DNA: TGTGCCAGCAGCCCCGGGGGGGACAGGGTCGAGCAGTACTTC. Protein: CASSPGGDRVEQYF.

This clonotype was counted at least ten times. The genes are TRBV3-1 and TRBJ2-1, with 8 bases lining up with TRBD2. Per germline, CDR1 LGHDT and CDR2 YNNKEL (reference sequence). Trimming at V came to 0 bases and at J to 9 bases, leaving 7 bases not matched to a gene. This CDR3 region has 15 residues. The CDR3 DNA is TGTGCCAGCAGCCAAGAAAGGACTAGCTATAGTGAGCAGTTCTTC. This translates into CASSQERTSYSEQFF.

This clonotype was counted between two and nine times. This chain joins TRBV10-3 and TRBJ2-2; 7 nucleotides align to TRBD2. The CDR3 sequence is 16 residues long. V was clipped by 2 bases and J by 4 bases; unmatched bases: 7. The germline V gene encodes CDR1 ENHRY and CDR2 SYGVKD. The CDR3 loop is CAISEMGGRSTGELFF. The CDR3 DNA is TGTGCCATCAGTGAGATGGGAGGGCGGAGCACCGGGGAGCTGTTTTTT.

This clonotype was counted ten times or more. CDR3 protein: CASSLGLVTGELFF. The CDR3 DNA reads TGTGCCAGCAGCCTGGGACTAGTGACCGGGGAGCTGTTTTTT. J is TRBJ2-2 and V is TRBV3-1; TRBD2 aligns across 8 bases. The length of the CDR3 is 14 residues. Trimming cost V 4 bases and J 5 bases; bases outside gene matches: 3. Germline V CDR1 and CDR2: LGHDT, YNNKEL (reference sequence). The full variable domain, rest sourced from reference TRBV3-1 and TRBJ2-2, is DTAVSQTPKYLVTQMGNDKSIKCEQNLGHDTMYWYKQDSKKFLKIMFSYNNKELIINETVPNRFSPKSPDKAHLNLHINSLELGDSAVYFCASSLGLVTGELFFGEGSRLTVL.

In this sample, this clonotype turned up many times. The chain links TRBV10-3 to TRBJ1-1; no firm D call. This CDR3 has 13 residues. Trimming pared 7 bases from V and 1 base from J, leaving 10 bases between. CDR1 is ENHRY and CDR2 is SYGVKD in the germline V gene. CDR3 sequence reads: CAINEDPNTEAFF. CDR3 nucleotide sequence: TGTGCCATCAACGAGGACCCGAACACTGAAGCTTTCTTT.

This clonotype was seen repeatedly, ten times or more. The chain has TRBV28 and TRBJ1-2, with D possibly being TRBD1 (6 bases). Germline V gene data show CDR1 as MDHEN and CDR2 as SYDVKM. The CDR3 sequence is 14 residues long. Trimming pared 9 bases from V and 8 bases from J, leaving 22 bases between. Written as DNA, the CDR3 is TGTGCCAGTTTACGACGGGGGGGGCTGCCCGGCTACACCTTC. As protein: CASLRRGGLPGYTF.

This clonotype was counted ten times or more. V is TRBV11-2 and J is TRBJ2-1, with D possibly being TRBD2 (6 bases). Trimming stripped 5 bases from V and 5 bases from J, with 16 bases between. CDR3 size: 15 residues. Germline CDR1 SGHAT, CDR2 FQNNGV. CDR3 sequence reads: CASSNRDGLHNEQFF. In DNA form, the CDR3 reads TGTGCCAGCAGCAACCGGGACGGACTACACAATGAGCAGTTCTTC. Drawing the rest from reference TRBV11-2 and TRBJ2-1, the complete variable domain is EAGVAQSPRYKIIEKRQSVAFWCNPISGHATLYWYQQILGQGPKLLIQFQNNGVVDDSQLPKDRFSAERLKGVDSTLKIQPAKLEDSAVYLCASSNRDGLHNEQFFGPGTRLTVL.

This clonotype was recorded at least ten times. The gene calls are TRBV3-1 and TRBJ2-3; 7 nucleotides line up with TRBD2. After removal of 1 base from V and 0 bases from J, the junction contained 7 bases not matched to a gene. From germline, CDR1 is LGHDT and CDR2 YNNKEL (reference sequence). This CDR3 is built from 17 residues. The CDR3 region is CASSQGSTSDSTDTQYF. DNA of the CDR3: TGTGCCAGCAGCCAAGGATCTACTAGCGACAGCACAGATACGCAGTATTTT.

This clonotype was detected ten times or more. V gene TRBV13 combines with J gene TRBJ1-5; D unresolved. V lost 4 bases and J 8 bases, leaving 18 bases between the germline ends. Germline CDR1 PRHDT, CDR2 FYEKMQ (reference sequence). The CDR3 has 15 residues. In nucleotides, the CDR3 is TGTGCCAGCAGCTGGAGAGGGAAAGGTAGGGAGCCCCAGCATTTT. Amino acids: CASSWRGKGREPQHF.

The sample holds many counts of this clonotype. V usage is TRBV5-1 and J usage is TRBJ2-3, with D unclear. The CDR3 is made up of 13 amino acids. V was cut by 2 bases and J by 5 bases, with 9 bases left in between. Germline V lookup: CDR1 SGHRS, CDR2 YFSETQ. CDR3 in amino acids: CASSLTDQDTQYF. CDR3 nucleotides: TGCGCCAGCAGCTTAACGGACCAAGATACGCAGTATTTT.

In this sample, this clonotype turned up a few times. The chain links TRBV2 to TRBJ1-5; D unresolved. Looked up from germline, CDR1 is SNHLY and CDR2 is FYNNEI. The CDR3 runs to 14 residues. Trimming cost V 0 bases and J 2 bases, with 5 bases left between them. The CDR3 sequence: CASSEASGNQPQHF. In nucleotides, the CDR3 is TGTGCCAGCAGTGAAGCTTCGGGCAATCAGCCCCAGCATTTT. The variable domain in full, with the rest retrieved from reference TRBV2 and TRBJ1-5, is EPEVTQTPSHQVTQMGQEVILRCVPISNHLYFYWYRQILGQKVEFLVSFYNNEISEKSEIFDDQFSVERPDGSNFTLKIRSTKLEDSAMYFCASSEASGNQPQHFGDGTRLSIL.